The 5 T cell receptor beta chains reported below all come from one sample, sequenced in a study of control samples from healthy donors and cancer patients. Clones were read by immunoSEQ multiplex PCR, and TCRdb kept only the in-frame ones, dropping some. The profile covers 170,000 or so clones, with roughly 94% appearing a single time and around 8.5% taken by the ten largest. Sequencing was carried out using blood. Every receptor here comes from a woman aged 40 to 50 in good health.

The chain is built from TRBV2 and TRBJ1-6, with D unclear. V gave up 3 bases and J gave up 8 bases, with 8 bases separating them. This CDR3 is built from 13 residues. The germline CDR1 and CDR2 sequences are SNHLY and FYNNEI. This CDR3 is CASSEARDSPLHF. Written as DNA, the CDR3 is TGTGCCAGCAGTGAGGCGAGGGATTCACCCCTCCACTTT.

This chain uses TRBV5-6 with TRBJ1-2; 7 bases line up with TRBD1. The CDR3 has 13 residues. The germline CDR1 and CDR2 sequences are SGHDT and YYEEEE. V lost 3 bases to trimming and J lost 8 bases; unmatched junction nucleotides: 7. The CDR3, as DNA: TGTGCCAGCAGCTCAGACAGGGAAAACGGCTACACCTTC. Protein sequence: CASSSDRENGYTF.

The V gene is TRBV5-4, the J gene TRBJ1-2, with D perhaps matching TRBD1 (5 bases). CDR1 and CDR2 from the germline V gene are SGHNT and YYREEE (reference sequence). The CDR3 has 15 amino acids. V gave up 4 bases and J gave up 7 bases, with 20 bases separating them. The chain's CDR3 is CASSRGTLSSGGYTF. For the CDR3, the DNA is TGTGCCAGCAGCCGGGGGACTCTCTCATCGGGTGGCTACACCTTC.

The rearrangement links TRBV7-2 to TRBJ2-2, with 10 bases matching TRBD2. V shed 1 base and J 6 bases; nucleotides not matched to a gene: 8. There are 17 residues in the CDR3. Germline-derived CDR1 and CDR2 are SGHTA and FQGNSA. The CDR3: CASSLESLAGVSGELFF. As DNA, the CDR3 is TGTGCCAGCAGCTTAGAATCCCTAGCGGGAGTATCCGGGGAGCTGTTTTTT.

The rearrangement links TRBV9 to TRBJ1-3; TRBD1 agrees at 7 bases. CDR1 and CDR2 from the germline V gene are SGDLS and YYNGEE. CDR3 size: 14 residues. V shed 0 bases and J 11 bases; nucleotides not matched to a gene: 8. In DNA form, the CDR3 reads TGTGCCAGCAGCGTAGAAGGGCAGGGGGGACCCATATATTTT. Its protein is CASSVEGQGGPIYF.